The rows below give T cell receptor beta chains drawn from one sample of a study of OX40 agonist ivuxolimab in advanced cancers. The repertoire was sequenced with immunoSEQ multiplex PCR; TCRdb's copy has only in-frame clones and lacks some. The sample has around 62,000 clones; around 86% are singletons. The material was CD4+ or CD8+ T cells sorted from blood, obtained in a trial of the OX40 agonist ivuxolimab. These receptor sequences come from an adult with an advanced solid tumor such as melanoma, head and neck, liver or kidney cancer. Both conserved end residues are part of each CDR3. D genes are given only for firm matches. Not every row has a clone size; where given, it reads once, few, many or a size class.

len,v_gene,abundance,j_gene,d_gene,CDR3nt,CDR3aa
14,TRBV5-1,NA,TRBJ2-7,TRBD2,TGCGCCCGCAGCTTGGGGCGGGGGGGCTACGAGCAGTACTTC,CARSLGRGGYEQYF
16,TRBV7-6,NA,TRBJ2-7,TRBD2,TGTGCCAGCAGCCCCCGACTAGCGGGGACTTCCTACGAGCAGTACTTC,CASSPRLAGTSYEQYF
15,TRBV6-5,NA,TRBJ2-3,NA,TGTGCCAGCAGTTACTCGTATGCTAGTCAAGATACGCAGTATTTT,CASSYSYASQDTQYF
15,TRBV6-1,NA,TRBJ1-5,TRBD1,TGTGCCAGCAGTGATACAGGGGGCAACGGTCAGCCCCAGCATTTT,CASSDTGGNGQPQHF
14,TRBV6-5,once,TRBJ2-5,NA,TGTGCCAGCAGTGTGGACAGAGGGCGGGAGACCCAGTACTTC,CASSVDRGRETQYF
15,TRBV6-5,NA,TRBJ2-4,NA,TGTGCCAGCACCTACAGTTCGTTAGCCAAAAACATTCAGTACTTC,CASTYSSLAKNIQYF
16,TRBV13,NA,TRBJ2-1,NA,TGTGCCAGCAGCTTATGGTCCGGGGGCTCCTACAATGAGCAGTTCTTC,CASSLWSGGSYNEQFF
16,TRBV4-2,NA,TRBJ2-1,TRBD2,TGTGCCAGCAGCCAAGATGAACTAGCGGGGGGATATGAGCAGTTCTTC,CASSQDELAGGYEQFF
20,TRBV12-1,NA,TRBJ1-3,NA,TGTGCCAGCAGCCCCTCCTTCCGGGACAGGGCCCCCTTCTCTGGAAACACCATATATTTT,CASSPSFRDRAPFSGNTIYF
16,TRBV28,once,TRBJ2-4,TRBD2,TGTGCCAGCAGGATAGCGGGGGGTCTAGCCAAAAACATTCAGTACTTC,CASRIAGGLAKNIQYF
12,TRBV7-9,NA,TRBJ1-2,TRBD1,TGTGCCAGCACCAGACAGGGGTATGGCTACACCTTC,CASTRQGYGYTF
17,TRBV7-2,NA,TRBJ1-5,NA,TGTGCCAGCAGCTCTGATGGCGGGGGGGGGCGAGGACAGCCCCAGCATTTT,CASSSDGGGGRGQPQHF
11,TRBV2,once,TRBJ2-7,NA,TGTGCCAGCAGTGAAGAAGTCAACCAGTACTTC,CASSEEVNQYF
15,TRBV7-3,once,TRBJ2-5,NA,TGTGCCAGCAGCCCCCTCCAGTTGTACCAAGAGACCCAGTACTTC,CASSPLQLYQETQYF